The clone carrying this TCR beta chain was seen more than once but under ten times. Antigen specificity is unknown. Germline lookup yields CDR1 SEHNR and CDR2 FQNEAQ (reference sequence). V was pared by 6 bases and J by 5 bases, with 10 bases between. This CDR3 contains 12 residues. CD4+ T cells from unexposed donors were obtained before the COVID-19 pandemic (2011-2018). After ten to eleven days of culture, CD4+ T cells were isolated. Testing used SARS-CoV-2 S/N and four cold-coronavirus spikes on unexposed-donor CD4+ T cells, cells permitting. Each well had approximately 2 million PBMCs in approximately 5.2% human AB serum with IL-2. These data belong to a study of CD4 T cells in relation to SARS-CoV-2 and coronaviruses. Background on the study: After less than 11 days of antigen culture, PBMC TCR beta CDR3s were sequenced. Shared crossreactive spike epitopes were mapped to their HLA restriction.

This table comes from immunoSEQ multiplex PCR, and its TCRdb copy is limited to in-frame clones, with some not included. Among tens of thousands of clones, about 75% were seen once, and the ten largest hold roughly 17%. Input material: CD4+ T cells from PBMCs, cultured in vitro. The rearrangement joins TRBV7-9 to TRBJ2-5; D gene ambiguous. This receptor was identified in a human donor in good health. For the CDR3, the DNA is TGTGCCAGCAGTCCAACTAAGGAGACCCAGTACTTC. Residues: CASSPTKETQYF.